This T cell receptor beta chain was captured by sequencing in a study of beta chain features in type 1 diabetes. In the study overall: All samples together contributed 100 million to 120 million sorted cells for examination. Study conclusions and caveats: All four CD4+ subsets from Type 1 diabetes patients carried moderately but significantly shorter TCRB CDR3s. Comparison showed that naive, central memory and Treg TCRB repertoires appeared more similar among patients than among healthy donors. The VDJ junctions of type 1 diabetes patients carried fewer insertions and more deletions. For cells with high TCR expression, cDNA sequencing could yield over-representation.

V dropped 4 bases and J dropped 2 bases, with 12 bases sitting between them. Germline V gives CDR1 MNHNS, CDR2 SASEGT. The CDR3 spans 14 residues. The sequenced template was cDNA made from the entire isolated RNA. Sequencing was performed with immunoSEQ multiplex PCR; in TCRdb, only in-frame clones are kept and a portion is missing. There are 40,000 to 50,000 clones in the sample; around 63% occur only once, and more than 1.5% lies in the top ten. This clone was seen a few times. As yet, its antigen is unknown. The sample comprised Tregs from blood. The J gene is TRBJ2-7, the V gene TRBV6-1, with a possible D match to TRBD1 (8 bases). The sequence came from a man between 25 and 39 years old with type 1 diabetes. Some clones in this sample may be carry-over from other donors' samples. As DNA, the CDR3 is TGTGCCAGCAGTGGACAGGGGAGGGCCTACGAGCAGTACTTC. Its translation: CASSGQGRAYEQYF.